This paragraph covers one T cell receptor beta chain sequence. The antigen remains unidentified. The PCR employed 60 Vbeta primers together with 13 Jbeta primers. Clones were sequenced by immunoSEQ multiplex PCR, and TCRdb holds only the in-frame ones, with some missing. The sample yields 150,000 to 190,000 clones, roughly 82% seen once. The data derive from a study of cytomegalovirus exposure and HLA in healthy donors. Regarding the study as a whole: Reportedly, a later analysis found an Asian-associated ancestry cluster had fewer N-insertions than the roughly 700-donor mean. Most TCR beta V segments were productive about 90% or about 30% of the time in an earlier analysis. Association with HLA alleles at 0.05 false discovery rate was found for around 17,000 TCR beta sequences in a later analysis.

Sequencing input: PBMCs. The sequence was obtained from a woman aged 45-65 years in good health and CMV-seropositive.

In nucleotides, the CDR3 is TGTGCCAGCACCAAACAGGGAGCTAATTCACCCCTCCACTTT. Translation gives CASTKQGANSPLHF. The chain uses TRBV27 and TRBJ1-6; tentative D call: TRBD1 (6 bases). CDR1 and CDR2 from the germline V gene are MNHEY and SMNVEV (reference sequence). Trimming took off 7 bases at V and 6 bases at J, with 13 bases between the two ends. The CDR3 is made up of 14 amino acids.